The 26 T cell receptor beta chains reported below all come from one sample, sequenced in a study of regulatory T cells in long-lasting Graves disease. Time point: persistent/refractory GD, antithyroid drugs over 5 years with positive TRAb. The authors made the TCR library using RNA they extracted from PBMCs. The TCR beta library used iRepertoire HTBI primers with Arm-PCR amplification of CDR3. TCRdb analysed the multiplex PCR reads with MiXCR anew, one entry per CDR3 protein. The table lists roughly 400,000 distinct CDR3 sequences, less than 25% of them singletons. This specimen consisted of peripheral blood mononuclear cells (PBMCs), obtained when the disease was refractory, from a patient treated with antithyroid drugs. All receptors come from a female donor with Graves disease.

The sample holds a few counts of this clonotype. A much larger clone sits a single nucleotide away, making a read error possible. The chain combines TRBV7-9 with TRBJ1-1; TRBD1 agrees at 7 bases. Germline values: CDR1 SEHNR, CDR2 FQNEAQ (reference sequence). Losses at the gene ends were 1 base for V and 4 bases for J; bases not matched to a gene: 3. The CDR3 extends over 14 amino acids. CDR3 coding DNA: TGTGCCAGCAGCTTAGAGTCAGGGGGCACTGAAGCTTTCTTT. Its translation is CASSLESGGTEAFF. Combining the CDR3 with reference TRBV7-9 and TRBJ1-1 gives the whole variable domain DTGVSQNPRHKITKRGQNVTFRCDPISEHNRLYWYRQTLGQGPEFLTYFQNEAQLEKSRLLSDRFSAERPKGSFSTLEIQRTEQGDSAMYLCASSLESGGTEAFFGQGTRLTVV.

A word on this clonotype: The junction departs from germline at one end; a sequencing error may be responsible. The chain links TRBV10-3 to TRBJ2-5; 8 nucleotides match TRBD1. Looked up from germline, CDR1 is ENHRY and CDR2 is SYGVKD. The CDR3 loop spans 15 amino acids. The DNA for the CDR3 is TGTGCCATCAGTGAGGTGGGACAGGTCCAAAAGACCCAGTACTTC. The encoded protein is CAISEVGQVQKTQYF.

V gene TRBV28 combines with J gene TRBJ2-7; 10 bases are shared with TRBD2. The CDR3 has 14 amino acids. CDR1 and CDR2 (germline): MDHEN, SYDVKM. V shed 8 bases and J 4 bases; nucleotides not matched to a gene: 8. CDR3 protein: CASGGTSENYEQYF. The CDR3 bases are TGTGCCAGCGGGGGGACTAGCGAAAATTACGAGCAGTACTTC.

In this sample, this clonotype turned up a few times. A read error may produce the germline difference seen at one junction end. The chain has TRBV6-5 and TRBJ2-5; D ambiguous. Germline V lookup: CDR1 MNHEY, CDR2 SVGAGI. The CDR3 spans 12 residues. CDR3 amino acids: CASSYPQQTQYF. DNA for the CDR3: TGTGCCAGCAGTTACCCCCAACAGACCCAGTACTTC.

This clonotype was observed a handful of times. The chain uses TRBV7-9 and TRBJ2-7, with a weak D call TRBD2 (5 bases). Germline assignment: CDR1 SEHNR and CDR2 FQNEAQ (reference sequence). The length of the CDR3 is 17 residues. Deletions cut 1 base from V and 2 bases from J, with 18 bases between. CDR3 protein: CASSLDRKLVGAYEQYF. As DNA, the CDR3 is TGTGCCAGCAGCTTAGATAGGAAACTAGTTGGGGCCTACGAGCAGTACTTC.

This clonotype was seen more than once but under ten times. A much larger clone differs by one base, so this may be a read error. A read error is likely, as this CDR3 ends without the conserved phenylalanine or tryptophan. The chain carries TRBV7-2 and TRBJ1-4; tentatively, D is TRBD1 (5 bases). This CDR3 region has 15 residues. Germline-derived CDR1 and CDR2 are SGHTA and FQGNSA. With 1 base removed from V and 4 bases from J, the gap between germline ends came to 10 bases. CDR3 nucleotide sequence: TGTGCCAGCAGCTTAGTCGGGCAGGGTAATGAAAAACTGTTTGTT. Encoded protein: CASSLVGQGNEKLFV.

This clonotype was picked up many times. The CDR3 reads CASSTVAGAGTGELFF. For the CDR3, the DNA is TGTGCCAGCAGTACCGTAGCGGGAGCTGGGACCGGGGAGCTGTTTTTT. The chain carries TRBV2 and TRBJ2-2; 9 bases are a match to TRBD2. Germline CDR1 and CDR2: SNHLY and FYNNEI. The CDR3 runs 16 residues. The ends lost 5 bases at V and 5 bases at J; junction bases unmatched: 9.

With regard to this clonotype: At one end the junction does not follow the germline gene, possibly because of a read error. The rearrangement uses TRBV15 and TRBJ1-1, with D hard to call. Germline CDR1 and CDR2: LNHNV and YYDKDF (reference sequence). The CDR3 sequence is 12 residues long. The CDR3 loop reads CATSPSNTEASF. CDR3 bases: TGTGCCACCAGCCCAAGTAACACTGAAGCTTCCTTT.

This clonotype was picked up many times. CDR3 nucleotide sequence: TGCAGTGCTAGTAGCTTCTCCAGTGGGGAGGAGACCCAGTACTTC. This encodes CSASSFSSGEETQYF. The rearrangement links TRBV20-1 to TRBJ2-5, with D perhaps matching TRBD2 (5 bases). The CDR3 covers 15 residues. Trimming left V 3 bases short and J 5 bases short, with 19 bases between. Germline V gene data show CDR1 as DFQATT and CDR2 as SNEGSKA (reference sequence).

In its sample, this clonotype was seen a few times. In DNA form, the CDR3 reads TGTGCCAGCAGCTCCCGGACAGGGTCAGAGACCCAGTACTTC. It translates to CASSSRTGSETQYF. This chain links TRBV13 with TRBJ2-5; 8 bases are shared with TRBD1. Germline CDR1 and CDR2: PRHDT and FYEKMQ (reference sequence). The CDR3 totals 14 residues. The junction had 5 bases not matched to a gene; V was cut back by 4 bases and J by 4 bases.

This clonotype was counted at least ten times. The CDR3 loop is CASSFVTSGNEQYF. CDR3 nucleotides: TGTGCCAGCAGTTTTGTTACTAGCGGGAACGAGCAGTACTTC. V usage is TRBV12-3 or TRBV12-4 and J usage is TRBJ2-7, with 10 positions matching TRBD2. The CDR3 runs to 14 residues. V lost 3 bases and J lost 5; bases outside the gene matches: 4.

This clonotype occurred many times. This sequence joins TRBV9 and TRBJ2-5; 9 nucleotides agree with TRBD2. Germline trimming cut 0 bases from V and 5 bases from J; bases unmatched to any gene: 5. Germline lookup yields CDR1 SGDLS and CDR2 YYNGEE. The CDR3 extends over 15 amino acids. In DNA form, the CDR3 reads TGTGCCAGCAGCGTAGGACTAGCGGTGGGGGAGACCCAGTACTTC. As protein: CASSVGLAVGETQYF.

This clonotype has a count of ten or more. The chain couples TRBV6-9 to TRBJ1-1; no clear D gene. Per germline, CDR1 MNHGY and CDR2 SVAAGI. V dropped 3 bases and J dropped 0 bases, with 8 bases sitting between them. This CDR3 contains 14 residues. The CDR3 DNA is TGTGCCAGCAGTTACCAGAGTATGAACACTGAAGCTTTCTTT. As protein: CASSYQSMNTEAFF.

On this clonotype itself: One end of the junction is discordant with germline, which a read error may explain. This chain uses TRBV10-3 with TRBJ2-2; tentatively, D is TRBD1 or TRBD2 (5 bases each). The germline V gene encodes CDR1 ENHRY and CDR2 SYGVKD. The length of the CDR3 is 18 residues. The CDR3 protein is CASSYGWGIRSDTGELFF. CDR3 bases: TGTGCCAGCAGTTACGGGTGGGGGATCAGATCGGACACCGGGGAGCTGTTTTTT.

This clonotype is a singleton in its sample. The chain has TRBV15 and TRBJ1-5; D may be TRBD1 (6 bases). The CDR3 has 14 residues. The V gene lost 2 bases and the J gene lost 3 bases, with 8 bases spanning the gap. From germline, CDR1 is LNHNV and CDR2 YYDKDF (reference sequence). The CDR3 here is CATSRQGPNQPQHF. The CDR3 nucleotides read TGTGCCACCAGCAGACAGGGGCCCAATCAGCCCCAGCATTTT.

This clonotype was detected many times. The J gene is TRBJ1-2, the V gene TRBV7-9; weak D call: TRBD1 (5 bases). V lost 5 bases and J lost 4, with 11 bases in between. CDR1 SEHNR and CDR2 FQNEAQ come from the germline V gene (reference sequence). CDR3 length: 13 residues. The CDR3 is CASSRGQAYGYTF. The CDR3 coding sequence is TGTGCCAGCAGCCGCGGACAAGCCTATGGCTACACCTTC. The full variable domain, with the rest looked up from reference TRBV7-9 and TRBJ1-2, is DTGVSQNPRHKITKRGQNVTFRCDPISEHNRLYWYRQTLGQGPEFLTYFQNEAQLEKSRLLSDRFSAERPKGSFSTLEIQRTEQGDSAMYLCASSRGQAYGYTFGSGTRLTVV.

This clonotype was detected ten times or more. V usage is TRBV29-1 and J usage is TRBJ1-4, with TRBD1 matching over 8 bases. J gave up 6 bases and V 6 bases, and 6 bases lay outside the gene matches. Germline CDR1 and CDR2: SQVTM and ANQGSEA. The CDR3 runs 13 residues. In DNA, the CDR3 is TGCAGCGTCCTCGACAGGGGAGATGAAAAACTGTTTTTT. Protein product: CSVLDRGDEKLFF.

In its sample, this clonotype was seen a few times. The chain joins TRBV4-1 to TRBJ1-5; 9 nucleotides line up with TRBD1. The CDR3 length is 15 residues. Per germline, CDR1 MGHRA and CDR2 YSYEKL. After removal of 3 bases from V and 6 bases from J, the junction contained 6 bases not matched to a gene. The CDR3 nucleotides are TGCGCCAGCAGCCAGGGACAGGGTGTCGGTCAGCCCCAGCATTTT. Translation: CASSQGQGVGQPQHF.

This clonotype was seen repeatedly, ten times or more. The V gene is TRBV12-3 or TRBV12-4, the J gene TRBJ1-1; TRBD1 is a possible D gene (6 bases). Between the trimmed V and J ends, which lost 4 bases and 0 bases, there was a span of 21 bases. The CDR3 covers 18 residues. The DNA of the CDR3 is TGTGCCAGCAGTTCACACGCGGTCGGGGGGCGGATGAACACTGAAGCTTTCTTT. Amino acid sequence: CASSSHAVGGRMNTEAFF.

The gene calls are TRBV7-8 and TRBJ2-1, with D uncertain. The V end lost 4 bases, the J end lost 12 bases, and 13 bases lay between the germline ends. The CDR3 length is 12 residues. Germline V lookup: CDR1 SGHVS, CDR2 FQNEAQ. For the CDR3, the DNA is TGTGCCAGCAGCTCTCTAGAGCGTGGGCAGTTCTTC. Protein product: CASSSLERGQFF.

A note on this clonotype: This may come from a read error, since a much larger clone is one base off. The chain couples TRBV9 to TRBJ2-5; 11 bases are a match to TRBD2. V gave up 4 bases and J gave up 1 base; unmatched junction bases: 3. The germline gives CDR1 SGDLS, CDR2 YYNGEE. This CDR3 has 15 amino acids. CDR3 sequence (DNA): TGTGCCAGCAGCAAGGGACTAGCGGTCCAAGAGACCCAGTACTTC. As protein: CASSKGLAVQETQYF.

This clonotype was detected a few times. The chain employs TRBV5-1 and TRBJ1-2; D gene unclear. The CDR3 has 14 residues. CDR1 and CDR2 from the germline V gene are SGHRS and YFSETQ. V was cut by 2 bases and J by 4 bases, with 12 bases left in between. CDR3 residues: CASSFEGVSYGYTF. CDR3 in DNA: TGCGCCAGCAGCTTCGAGGGCGTGAGCTATGGCTACACCTTC.

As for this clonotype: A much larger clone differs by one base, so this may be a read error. As DNA, the CDR3 is TGTGCCAGCAGTCCCGCAGTCGCGGCTACCGGGCAGTACTTC. Protein sequence: CASSPAVAATGQYF. The chain links TRBV6-8 to TRBJ2-7, with D hard to call. There are 14 residues in the CDR3. Trimming took 5 bases from V and 9 from J, leaving 20 bases between them. CDR1 and CDR2 from the germline V gene are MNHGY and SAAAGT.

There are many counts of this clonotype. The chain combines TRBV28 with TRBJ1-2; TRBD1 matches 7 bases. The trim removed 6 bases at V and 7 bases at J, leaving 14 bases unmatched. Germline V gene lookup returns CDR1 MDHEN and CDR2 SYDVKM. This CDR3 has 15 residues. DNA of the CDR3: TGTGCCAGCAGCCTACAGGGGCGGCATAGTATTGGCTACACCTTC. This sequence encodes CASSLQGRHSIGYTF.

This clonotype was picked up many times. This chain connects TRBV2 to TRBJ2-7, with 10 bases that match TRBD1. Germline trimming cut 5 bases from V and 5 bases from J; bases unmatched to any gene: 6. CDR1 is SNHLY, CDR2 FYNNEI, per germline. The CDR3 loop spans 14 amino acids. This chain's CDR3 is CASSPGQGLNEQYF. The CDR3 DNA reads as TGTGCCAGCAGTCCGGGACAGGGGCTTAACGAGCAGTACTTC. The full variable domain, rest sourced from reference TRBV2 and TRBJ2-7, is EPEVTQTPSHQVTQMGQEVILRCVPISNHLYFYWYRQILGQKVEFLVSFYNNEISEKSEIFDDQFSVERPDGSNFTLKIRSTKLEDSAMYFCASSPGQGLNEQYFGPGTRLTVT.

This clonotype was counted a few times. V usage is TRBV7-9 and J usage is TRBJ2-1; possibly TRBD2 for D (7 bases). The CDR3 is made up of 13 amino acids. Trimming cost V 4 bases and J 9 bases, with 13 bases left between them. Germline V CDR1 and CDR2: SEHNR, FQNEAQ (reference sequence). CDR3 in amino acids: CASSSSGGAEQFF. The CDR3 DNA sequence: TGTGCCAGCAGCTCCAGTGGGGGGGCTGAGCAGTTCTTC. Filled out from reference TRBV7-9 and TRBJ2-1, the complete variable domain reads DTGVSQNPRHKITKRGQNVTFRCDPISEHNRLYWYRQTLGQGPEFLTYFQNEAQLEKSRLLSDRFSAERPKGSFSTLEIQRTEQGDSAMYLCASSSSGGAEQFFGPGTRLTVL.